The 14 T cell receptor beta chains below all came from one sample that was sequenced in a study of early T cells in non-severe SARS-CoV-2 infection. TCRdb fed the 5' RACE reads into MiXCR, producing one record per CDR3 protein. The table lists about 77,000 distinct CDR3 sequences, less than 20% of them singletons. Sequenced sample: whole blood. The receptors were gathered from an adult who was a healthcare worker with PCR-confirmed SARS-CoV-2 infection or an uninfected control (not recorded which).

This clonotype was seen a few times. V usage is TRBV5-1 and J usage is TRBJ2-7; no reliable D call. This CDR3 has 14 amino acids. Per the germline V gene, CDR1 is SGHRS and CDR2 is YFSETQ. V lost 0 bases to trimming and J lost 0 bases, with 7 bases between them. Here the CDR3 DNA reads TGCGCCAGCAGCTTGGGGGCCTTCTCCTACGAGCAGTACTTC. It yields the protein CASSLGAFSYEQYF.

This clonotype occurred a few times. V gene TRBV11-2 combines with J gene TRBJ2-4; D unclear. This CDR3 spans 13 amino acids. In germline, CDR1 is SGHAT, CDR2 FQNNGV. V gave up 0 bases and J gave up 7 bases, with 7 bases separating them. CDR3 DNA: TGTGCCAGCAGCTTAGAGAACTCCAACATTCAGTACTTC. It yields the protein CASSLENSNIQYF.

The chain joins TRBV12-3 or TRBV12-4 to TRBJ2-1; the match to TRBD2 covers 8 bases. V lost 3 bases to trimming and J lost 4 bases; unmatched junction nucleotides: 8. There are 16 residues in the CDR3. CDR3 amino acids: CASSLVTGGPYNEQFF. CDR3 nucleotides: TGTGCCAGCAGTTTGGTAACGGGAGGGCCTTACAATGAGCAGTTCTTC.

In nucleotides, the CDR3 is TGCGCCAGCAGCTTGGGGGACATCGGCGGGGAGCAGTACTTC. This translates into CASSLGDIGGEQYF. This rearrangement joins TRBV5-1 to TRBJ2-7, with D perhaps TRBD1 (6 bases). Trimming removed 0 bases from V and 7 bases from J, with 14 bases in between. CDR1 and CDR2 (germline): SGHRS, YFSETQ. CDR3 length: 14 residues.

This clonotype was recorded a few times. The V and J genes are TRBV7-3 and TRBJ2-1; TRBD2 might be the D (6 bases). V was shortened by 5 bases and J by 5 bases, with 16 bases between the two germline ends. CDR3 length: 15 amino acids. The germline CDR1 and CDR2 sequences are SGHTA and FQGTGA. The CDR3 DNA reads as TGTGCCAGCAGCCCTAGAGGGACTTACGACAATGAGCAGTTCTTC. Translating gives CASSPRGTYDNEQFF.

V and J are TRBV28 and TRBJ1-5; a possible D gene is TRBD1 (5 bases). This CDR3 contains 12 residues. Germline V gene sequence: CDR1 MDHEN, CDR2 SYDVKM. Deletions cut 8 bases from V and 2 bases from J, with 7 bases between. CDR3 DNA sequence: TGTGCCAGCCGGGGGGGCAATCAGCCCCAGCATTTT. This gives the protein CASRGGNQPQHF.

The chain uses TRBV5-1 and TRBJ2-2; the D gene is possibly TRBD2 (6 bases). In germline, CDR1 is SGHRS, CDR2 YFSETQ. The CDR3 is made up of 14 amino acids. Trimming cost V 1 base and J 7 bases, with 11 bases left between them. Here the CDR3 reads CASSLPHGGGELFF. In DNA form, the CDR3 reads TGCGCCAGCAGCTTGCCTCACGGGGGCGGGGAGCTGTTTTTT.

This CDR3 reads CASSSSQGDTEAFF. CDR3 bases: TGCGCCAGCAGCTCCTCGCAGGGTGACACTGAAGCTTTCTTT. This chain joins TRBV5-1 and TRBJ1-1, with D perhaps TRBD1 (5 bases). The V end lost 3 bases, the J end lost 3 bases, and 12 bases lay between the germline ends. CDR1 and CDR2 from the germline V gene are SGHRS and YFSETQ. The CDR3 extends over 14 amino acids.

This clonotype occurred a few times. The CDR3: CSARMLIPYEQYF. The DNA of the CDR3 is TGCAGTGCTAGAATGCTCATACCCTACGAGCAGTACTTC. The chain links TRBV20-1 to TRBJ2-7; no firm D call. Trimming removed 2 bases at V and 2 bases at J, with 10 bases between. The CDR3 consists of 13 residues. Germline V lookup: CDR1 DFQATT, CDR2 SNEGSKA (reference sequence).

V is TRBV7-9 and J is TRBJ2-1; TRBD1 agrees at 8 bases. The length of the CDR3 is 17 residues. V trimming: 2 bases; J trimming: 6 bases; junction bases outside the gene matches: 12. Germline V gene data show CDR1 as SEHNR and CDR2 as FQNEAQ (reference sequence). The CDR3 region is CASSLYLGRGLGNEQFF. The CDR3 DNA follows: TGTGCCAGCAGCTTATATCTGGGCAGGGGGCTCGGCAATGAGCAGTTCTTC. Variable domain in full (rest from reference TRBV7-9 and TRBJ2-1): DTGVSQNPRHKITKRGQNVTFRCDPISEHNRLYWYRQTLGQGPEFLTYFQNEAQLEKSRLLSDRFSAERPKGSFSTLEIQRTEQGDSAMYLCASSLYLGRGLGNEQFFGPGTRLTVL.

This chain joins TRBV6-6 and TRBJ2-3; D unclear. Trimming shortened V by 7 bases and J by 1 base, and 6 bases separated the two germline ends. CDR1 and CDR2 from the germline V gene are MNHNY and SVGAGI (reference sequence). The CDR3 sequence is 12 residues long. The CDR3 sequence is CASKRGTDTQYF. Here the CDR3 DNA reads TGTGCCAGCAAACGGGGCACAGATACGCAGTATTTT.

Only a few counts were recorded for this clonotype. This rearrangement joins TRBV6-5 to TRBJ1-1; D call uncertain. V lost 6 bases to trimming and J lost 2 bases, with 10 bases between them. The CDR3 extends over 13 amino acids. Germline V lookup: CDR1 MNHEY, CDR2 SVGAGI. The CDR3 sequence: CASRRGKNTEAFF. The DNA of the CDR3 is TGTGCCAGCAGACGAGGGAAAAACACTGAAGCTTTCTTT.

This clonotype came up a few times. CDR3 sequence reads: CASRTPGRGDGYTF. The CDR3 DNA sequence: TGTGCCAGCAGGACGCCGGGAAGGGGGGATGGCTACACCTTC. This rearrangement joins TRBV28 to TRBJ1-2; D is perhaps TRBD1 (6 bases). Trimming shortened V by 6 bases and J by 6 bases, and 17 bases separated the two germline ends. CDR1 and CDR2 (germline): MDHEN, SYDVKM. The CDR3 spans 14 residues.

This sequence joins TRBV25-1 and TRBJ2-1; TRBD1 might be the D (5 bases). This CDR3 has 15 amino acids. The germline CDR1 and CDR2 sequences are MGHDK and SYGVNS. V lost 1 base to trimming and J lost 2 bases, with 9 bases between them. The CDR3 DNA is TGTGCCAGCAGTGAATTTTCAGGGCCCTACAATGAGCAGTTCTTC. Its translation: CASSEFSGPYNEQFF.